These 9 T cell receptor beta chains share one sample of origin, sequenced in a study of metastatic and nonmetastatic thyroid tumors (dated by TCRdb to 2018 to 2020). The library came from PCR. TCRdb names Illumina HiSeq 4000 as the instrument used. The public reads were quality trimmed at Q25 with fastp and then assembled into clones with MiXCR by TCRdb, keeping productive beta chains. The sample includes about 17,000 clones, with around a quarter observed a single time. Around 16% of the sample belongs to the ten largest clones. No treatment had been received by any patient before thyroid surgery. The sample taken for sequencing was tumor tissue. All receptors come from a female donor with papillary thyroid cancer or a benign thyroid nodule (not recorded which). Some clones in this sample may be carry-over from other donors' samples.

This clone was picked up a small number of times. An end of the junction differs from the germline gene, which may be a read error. DNA for the CDR3: TGTGTCAGCATCCATAATGATCCAAGCTCCTACGAGCAGTACTTC. Encoded protein: CVSIHNDPSSYEQYF. The chain couples TRBV28 to TRBJ2-7; no reliable D call. The CDR3 has 15 amino acids. Germline assignment: CDR1 MDHEN and CDR2 SYDVKM.

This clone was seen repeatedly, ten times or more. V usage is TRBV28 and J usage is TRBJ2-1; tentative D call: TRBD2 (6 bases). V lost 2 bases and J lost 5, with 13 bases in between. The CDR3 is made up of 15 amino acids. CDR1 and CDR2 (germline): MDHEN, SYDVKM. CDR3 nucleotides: TGTGCCAGCAGTTTAGGCGGGACCGGGCACAATGAGCAGTTCTTC. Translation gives CASSLGGTGHNEQFF.

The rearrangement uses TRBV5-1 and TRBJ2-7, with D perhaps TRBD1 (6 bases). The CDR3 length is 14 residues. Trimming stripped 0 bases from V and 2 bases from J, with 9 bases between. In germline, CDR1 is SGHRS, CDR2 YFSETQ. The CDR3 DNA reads TGCGCCAGCAGCTTGGGGACAGCTACCTACGAGCAGTACTTC. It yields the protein CASSLGTATYEQYF. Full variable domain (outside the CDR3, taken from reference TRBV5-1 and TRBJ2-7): KAGVTQTPRYLIKTRGQQVTLSCSPISGHRSVSWYQQTPGQGLQFLFEYFSETQRNKGNFPGRFSGRQFSNSRSEMNVSTLELGDSALYLCASSLGTATYEQYFGPGTRLTVT.

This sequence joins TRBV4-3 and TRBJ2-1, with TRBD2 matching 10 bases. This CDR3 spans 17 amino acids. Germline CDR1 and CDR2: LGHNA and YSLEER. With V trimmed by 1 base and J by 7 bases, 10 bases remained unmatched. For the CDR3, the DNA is TGCGCCAGCAGCCAAGTACGGGCTAGCGGGAGAGATAATGAGCAGTTCTTC. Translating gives CASSQVRASGRDNEQFF.

The CDR3 DNA reads as TGTGCCAGCAGCTGGGGGGGGCAGGGAGGACCTAACGAGCAGTACTTC. It translates to CASSWGGQGGPNEQYF. The rearrangement uses TRBV5-4 and TRBJ2-7; TRBD2 is a possible D gene (7 bases). This CDR3 is 16 amino acids long. CDR1 is SGHNT and CDR2 is YYREEE in the germline V gene (reference sequence). Trimming left V 3 bases short and J 5 bases short, with 21 bases between.

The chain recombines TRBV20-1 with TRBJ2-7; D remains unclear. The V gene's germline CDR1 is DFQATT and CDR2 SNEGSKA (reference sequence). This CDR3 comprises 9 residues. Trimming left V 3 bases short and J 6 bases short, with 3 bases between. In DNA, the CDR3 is TGCAGTGCTAGTCCCGAGCAGTACTTC. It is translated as CSASPEQYF.

The CDR3 nucleotides read TGTGCCGGCTCAGACAGGGCGACTGAAGCTTTCTTT. Translating gives CAGSDRATEAFF. The chain has TRBV6-1 and TRBJ1-1; 7 positions agree with TRBD1. V lost 11 bases, J lost 5 bases, and 8 bases stayed unmatched. CDR3 length: 12 residues. The germline V gene encodes CDR1 MNHNS and CDR2 SASEGT.

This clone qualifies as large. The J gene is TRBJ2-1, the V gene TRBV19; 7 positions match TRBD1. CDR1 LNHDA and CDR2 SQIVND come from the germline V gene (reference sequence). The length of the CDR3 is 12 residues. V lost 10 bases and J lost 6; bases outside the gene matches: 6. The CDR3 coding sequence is TGTGCCACCGGTGACAGGGTCAATGAGCAGTTCTTC. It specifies CATGDRVNEQFF.

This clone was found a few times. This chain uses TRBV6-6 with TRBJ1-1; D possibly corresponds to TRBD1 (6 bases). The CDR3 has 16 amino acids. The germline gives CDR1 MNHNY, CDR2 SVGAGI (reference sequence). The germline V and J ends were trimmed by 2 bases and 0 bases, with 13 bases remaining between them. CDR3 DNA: TGTGCCAGCAGTTACGTCAGGGGCGACATGAACACTGAAGCTTTCTTT. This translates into CASSYVRGDMNTEAFF.